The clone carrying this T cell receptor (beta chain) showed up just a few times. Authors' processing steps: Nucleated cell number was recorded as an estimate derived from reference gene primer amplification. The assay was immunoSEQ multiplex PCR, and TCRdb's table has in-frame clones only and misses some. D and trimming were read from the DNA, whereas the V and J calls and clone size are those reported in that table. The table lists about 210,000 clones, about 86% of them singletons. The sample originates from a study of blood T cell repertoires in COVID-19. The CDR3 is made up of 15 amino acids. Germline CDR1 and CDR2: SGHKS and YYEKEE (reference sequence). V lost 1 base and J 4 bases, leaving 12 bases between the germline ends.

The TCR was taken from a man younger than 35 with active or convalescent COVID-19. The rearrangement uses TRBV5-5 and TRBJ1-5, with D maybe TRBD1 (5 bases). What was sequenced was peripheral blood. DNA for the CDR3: TGTGCCAGCAGCTTGCGGGAGGGGAATAATCAGCCCCAGCATTTT. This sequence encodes CASSLREGNNQPQHF.